A single sample is the source of the 21 T cell receptor beta chains below, sequenced in a study of T cell changes during pregnancy in multiple sclerosis. Profiled with immunoSEQ multiplex PCR; TCRdb holds only in-frame clones, not every one. This sample has about 87,000 clones, with about 94% found just once. Source: peripheral blood, taken in the third trimester of pregnancy. The receptor set was obtained from a female donor in good health, enrolled as a control in a pregnancy study.

The J gene is TRBJ2-1, the V gene TRBV29-1; 8 bases are shared with TRBD2. The CDR3 has 15 residues. Germline V CDR1 and CDR2: SQVTM, ANQGSEA. V trimming: 4 bases; J trimming: 10 bases; junction bases outside the gene matches: 15. Here the CDR3 DNA reads TGCAGCGTTGTAGGAAGGGGACTAGTATTTATCGAGCAGTTCTTC. It encodes CSVVGRGLVFIEQFF.

This chain connects TRBV5-1 to TRBJ1-2, with D tentatively TRBD1 (5 bases). Trimming removed 5 bases from V and 0 bases from J, with 17 bases in between. The CDR3 has 16 amino acids. The germline gives CDR1 SGHRS, CDR2 YFSETQ. CDR3 sequence (DNA): TGCGCCAGCAGGGGTGGGGCCCATCTCCCTAACTATGGCTACACCTTC. It translates to CASRGGAHLPNYGYTF.

CDR3 protein: CASSVGAGGADTQYF. The CDR3 coding sequence is TGTGCCAGCAGCGTTGGAGCGGGAGGGGCAGATACGCAGTATTTT. The chain couples TRBV9 to TRBJ2-3; 10 bases are shared with TRBD2. CDR1 and CDR2 (germline): SGDLS, YYNGEE. CDR3 size: 15 residues. V lost 2 bases, J lost 4 bases, and 4 bases stayed unmatched. Together with reference TRBV9 and TRBJ2-3, the CDR3 gives the full variable domain: DSGVTQTPKHLITATGQRVTLRCSPRSGDLSVYWYQQSLDQGLQFLIQYYNGEERAKGNILERFSAQQFPDLHSELNLSSLELGDSALYFCASSVGAGGADTQYFGPGTRLTVL.

This clone was seen once. This chain connects TRBV9 to TRBJ2-2; no definite D call. Germline V gene sequence: CDR1 SGDLS, CDR2 YYNGEE. The CDR3 extends over 16 amino acids. V dropped 4 bases and J dropped 6 bases, with 19 bases sitting between them. Written as DNA, the CDR3 is TGTGCCAGCAGCCCAGCCACTACCCGAATAGCCGGGGAGCTGTTTTTT. Translation gives CASSPATTRIAGELFF. The full variable domain, rest sourced from reference TRBV9 and TRBJ2-2, is DSGVTQTPKHLITATGQRVTLRCSPRSGDLSVYWYQQSLDQGLQFLIQYYNGEERAKGNILERFSAQQFPDLHSELNLSSLELGDSALYFCASSPATTRIAGELFFGEGSRLTVL.

This CDR3 reads CASSYYSTGETQYF. The CDR3 DNA reads as TGTGCCAGCAGTTACTACTCGACCGGGGAGACCCAGTACTTC. The chain couples TRBV6-5 to TRBJ2-5; D is unclear. Per germline, CDR1 MNHEY and CDR2 SVGAGI. V lost 1 base to trimming and J lost 5 bases, with 11 bases between them. The CDR3 spans 14 residues.

The chain uses TRBV2 and TRBJ2-6, with a weak D call TRBD2 (5 bases). V was cut by 4 bases and J by 4 bases, with 11 bases left in between. CDR3 length equals 15 residues. Germline loops: CDR1 SNHLY, CDR2 FYNNEI. CDR3 sequence reads: CASSGWGAGANVLTF. In DNA, the CDR3 is TGTGCCAGCAGTGGATGGGGAGCGGGGGCCAACGTCCTGACTTTC.

The J gene is TRBJ2-3, the V gene TRBV28; 9 nucleotides align to TRBD1. Trimming removed 5 bases from V and 7 bases from J; junction bases left unmatched: 13. The CDR3 is 16 amino acids. The germline V gene encodes CDR1 MDHEN and CDR2 SYDVKM. CDR3 in DNA: TGTGCCAGCAGTCTTCCCCGCGGGACAGGGCCCCATACGCAGTATTTT. Its translation: CASSLPRGTGPHTQYF.

This clone was seen only once. V is TRBV5-4 and J is TRBJ1-1; D perhaps matches TRBD1 (5 bases). Per germline, CDR1 SGHNT and CDR2 YYREEE (reference sequence). V lost 4 bases and J 6 bases, leaving 16 bases between the germline ends. CDR3 length: 14 amino acids. CDR3 residues: CASSPGPPSAEAFF. CDR3 in DNA: TGTGCCAGCAGCCCAGGGCCGCCGAGCGCTGAAGCTTTCTTT.

This clone was seen once. The chain uses TRBV28 and TRBJ1-5, with TRBD1 matching over 7 bases. CDR1 is MDHEN and CDR2 is SYDVKM in the germline V gene. This CDR3 spans 14 amino acids. Trimming took 5 bases from V and 3 from J; bases not matched to a gene: 4. CDR3 residues: CASSGDRINQPQHF. In DNA form, the CDR3 reads TGTGCCAGCAGTGGGGACAGAATCAATCAGCCCCAGCATTTT.

J is TRBJ1-5 and V is TRBV15; 8 nucleotides line up with TRBD1. This CDR3 region has 17 residues. Germline V CDR1 and CDR2: LNHNV, YYDKDF (reference sequence). V shed 3 bases, J shed 3 bases, and the junction held 10 bases outside the gene matches. The CDR3 region is CATSSGRDRPNNQPQHF. In nucleotides, the CDR3 is TGTGCCACCAGCAGTGGCCGGGACAGGCCTAACAATCAGCCCCAGCATTTT.

The rearrangement links TRBV6-1 to TRBJ2-2, with TRBD2 matching 14 bases. V lost 0 bases, J lost 6 bases, and 3 bases stayed unmatched. The CDR3 has 17 residues. Germline V gene lookup returns CDR1 MNHNS and CDR2 SASEGT. This CDR3 is CASSEAGLAGAPGELFF. The CDR3 nucleotides read TGTGCCAGCAGTGAAGCGGGACTAGCGGGAGCCCCCGGGGAGCTGTTTTTT.

This chain uses TRBV4-1 with TRBJ2-2, with D uncertain. The CDR3 totals 14 residues. The germline V gene encodes CDR1 MGHRA and CDR2 YSYEKL. V lost 0 bases, J lost 1 base, and 3 bases lay in between. CDR3 nucleotide sequence: TGCGCCAGCAGCCAAGACAGGAACACCGGGGAGCTGTTTTTT. As protein: CASSQDRNTGELFF.

The chain carries TRBV13 and TRBJ2-1; 8 bases align to TRBD2. CDR3 length: 14 amino acids. Germline assignment: CDR1 PRHDT and CDR2 FYEKMQ (reference sequence). Trimming removed 7 bases from V and 9 bases from J; junction bases left unmatched: 11. The CDR3 nucleotides read TGTGCCAGCAACCGACCGATAGCGGGACTTGAGCAGTTCTTC. Amino acids: CASNRPIAGLEQFF.

In DNA, the CDR3 is TGTGCCAGCAGCGGGGACTTTCCGAACACTGAAGCTTTCTTT. Residues: CASSGDFPNTEAFF. The chain is built from TRBV7-9 and TRBJ1-1; a weak D match, TRBD1 (5 bases). V was trimmed by 5 bases and J by 1 base, leaving 11 bases between them. The length of the CDR3 is 14 residues. The germline gives CDR1 SEHNR, CDR2 FQNEAQ (reference sequence).

The V call is TRBV5-5, the J call TRBJ2-5; unclear D gene. The germline V gene has CDR1 SGHKS and CDR2 YYEKEE (reference sequence). This CDR3 is 15 amino acids long. Trimming took off 0 bases at V and 2 bases at J, with 11 bases between the two ends. This CDR3 is CASSLVSQVQETQYF. For the CDR3, the DNA is TGTGCCAGCAGCTTGGTTAGTCAGGTTCAAGAGACCCAGTACTTC.

This chain links TRBV19 with TRBJ1-3; D perhaps matches TRBD1 (6 bases). V lost 10 bases and J lost 0, with 13 bases in between. The CDR3 extends over 14 amino acids. Germline CDR1 and CDR2: LNHDA and SQIVND (reference sequence). CDR3 nucleotides: TGTGCCACGGAAGACAGGCTCTCTGGAAACACCATATATTTT. Encoded protein: CATEDRLSGNTIYF.

The genes are TRBV15 and TRBJ2-5; 10 positions agree with TRBD1. From germline, CDR1 is LNHNV and CDR2 YYDKDF (reference sequence). The junction had 9 bases not matched to a gene; V was cut back by 4 bases and J by 4 bases. The CDR3 covers 16 residues. The CDR3 sequence: CATSTNDRGLVETQYF. The CDR3 nucleotides are TGTGCCACCAGCACCAACGACAGGGGGCTGGTAGAGACCCAGTACTTC. Based on the CDR3 plus reference TRBV15 and TRBJ2-5, the full variable domain is DAMVIQNPRYQVTQFGKPVTLSCSQTLNHNVMYWYQQKSSQAPKLLFHYYDKDFNNEADTPDNFQSRRPNTSFCFLDIRSPGLGDTAMYLCATSTNDRGLVETQYFGPGTRLLVL.

The chain uses TRBV29-1 and TRBJ2-3; 10 positions match TRBD1. The CDR3 is 14 residues long. V dropped 7 bases and J dropped 4; count of bases not matched to a gene: 8. The V gene's germline CDR1 is SQVTM and CDR2 ANQGSEA. CDR3 residues: CSATGGRKSDTQYF. As DNA, the CDR3 is TGCAGCGCGACAGGGGGCAGGAAGTCAGATACGCAGTATTTT.

The chain couples TRBV30 to TRBJ1-3, with D unclear. The CDR3 contains 13 residues. Germline V gives CDR1 GTSNPN, CDR2 SVGIG (reference sequence). Trimming stripped 4 bases from V and 4 bases from J, with 11 bases between. The CDR3 DNA is TGTGCCTGGAAACTAACGGGAGGAAACACCATATATTTT. Translating it yields CAWKLTGGNTIYF.

V is TRBV2 and J is TRBJ2-7, with 9 bases lining up with TRBD1. Germline V gives CDR1 SNHLY, CDR2 FYNNEI. The V gene end was trimmed by 7 bases and the J gene end by 2 bases; junction bases not matched to a gene: 6. The CDR3 is 14 amino acids. The CDR3 nucleotides are TGTGCCAGCAATAAGGGGACAGGGACCTACGAGCAGTACTTC. Its protein is CASNKGTGTYEQYF. The full variable domain, its missing parts supplied by reference TRBV2 and TRBJ2-7, is EPEVTQTPSHQVTQMGQEVILRCVPISNHLYFYWYRQILGQKVEFLVSFYNNEISEKSEIFDDQFSVERPDGSNFTLKIRSTKLEDSAMYFCASNKGTGTYEQYFGPGTRLTVT.

The J gene is TRBJ2-2, the V gene TRBV2, with D tentatively TRBD2 (5 bases). The CDR3 is made up of 15 amino acids. The germline gives CDR1 SNHLY, CDR2 FYNNEI. V gave up 2 bases and J gave up 7 bases, with 14 bases separating them. The CDR3 DNA reads as TGTGCCAGCAGTGAATTTCCGGGGTTCCTCGGGGAGCTGTTTTTT. This codes for CASSEFPGFLGELFF.